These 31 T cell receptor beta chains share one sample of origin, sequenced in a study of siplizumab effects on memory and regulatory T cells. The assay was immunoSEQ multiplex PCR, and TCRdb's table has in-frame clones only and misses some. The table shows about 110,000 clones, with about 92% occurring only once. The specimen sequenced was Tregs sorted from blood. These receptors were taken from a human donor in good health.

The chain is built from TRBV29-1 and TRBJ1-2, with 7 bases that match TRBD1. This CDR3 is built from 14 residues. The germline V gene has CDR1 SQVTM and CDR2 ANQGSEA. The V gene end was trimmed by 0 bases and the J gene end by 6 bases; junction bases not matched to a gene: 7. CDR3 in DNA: TGCAGCGTTGAAGACCGACAGGGCTCTAATGGCTACACCTTC. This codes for CSVEDRQGSNGYTF.

The CDR3 here is CASSSLSVYEQYF. DNA for the CDR3: TGTGCCAGCAGCTCCTTGAGTGTCTACGAGCAGTACTTC. The chain combines TRBV6-1 with TRBJ2-7; D is undetermined. Trimming removed 6 bases at V and 3 bases at J, with 12 bases between. The CDR3 consists of 13 residues. Germline V CDR1 and CDR2: MNHNS, SASEGT.

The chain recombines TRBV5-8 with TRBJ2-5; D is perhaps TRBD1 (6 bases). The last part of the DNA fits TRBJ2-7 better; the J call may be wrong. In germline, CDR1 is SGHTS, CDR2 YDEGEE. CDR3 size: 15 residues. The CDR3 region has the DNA TGTGCCAGCAGCCGACCGACAGGCGGCATGTACGAGCAGTACTTC. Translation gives CASSRPTGGMYEQYF.

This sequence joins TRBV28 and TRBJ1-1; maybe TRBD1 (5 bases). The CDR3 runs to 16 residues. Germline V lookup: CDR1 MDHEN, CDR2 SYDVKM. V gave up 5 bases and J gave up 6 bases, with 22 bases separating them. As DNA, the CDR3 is TGTGCCAGCAGTACCCCTCTGGGGGGTTTCGGCCCTGAAGCTTTCTTT. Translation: CASSTPLGGFGPEAFF. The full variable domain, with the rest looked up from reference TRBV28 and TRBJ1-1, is DVKVTQSSRYLVKRTGEKVFLECVQDMDHENMFWYRQDPGLGLRLIYFSYDVKMKEKGDIPEGYSVSREKKERFSLILESASTNQTSMYLCASSTPLGGFGPEAFFGQGTRLTVV.

CDR3 nucleotides: TGCGCCAGCAGCTTGAGGCCTGAGAAAGCTGAAGCTTTCTTT. Amino acids: CASSLRPEKAEAFF. The genes are TRBV5-1 and TRBJ1-1; D remains unclear. Trimming cost V 1 base and J 6 bases, with 13 bases left between them. This CDR3 region has 14 residues. CDR1 is SGHRS, CDR2 YFSETQ, per germline.

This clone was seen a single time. The CDR3 nucleotides read TGTGCCAGCAGCCAAGAACGAAGCCTCTCTGGGGCCAACGTCCTGACTTTC. Translated: CASSQERSLSGANVLTF. This rearrangement joins TRBV4-2 to TRBJ2-6; D is unclear. The CDR3 covers 17 residues. The germline V and J ends were trimmed by 0 bases and 0 bases, with 9 bases remaining between them. Germline CDR1 LGHNA, CDR2 YNFKEQ.

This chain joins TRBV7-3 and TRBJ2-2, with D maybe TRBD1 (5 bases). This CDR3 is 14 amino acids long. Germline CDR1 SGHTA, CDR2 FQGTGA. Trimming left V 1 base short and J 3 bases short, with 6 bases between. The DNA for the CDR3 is TGTGCCAGCAGCTTAATACAGGACACCGGGGAGCTGTTTTTT. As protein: CASSLIQDTGELFF.

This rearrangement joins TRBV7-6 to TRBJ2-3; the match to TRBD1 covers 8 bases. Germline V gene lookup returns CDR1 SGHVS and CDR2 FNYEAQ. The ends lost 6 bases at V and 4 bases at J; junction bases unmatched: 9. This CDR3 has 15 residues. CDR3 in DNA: TGTGCCAGCAGACGAACAAACAGGGGGGCAGATACGCAGTATTTT. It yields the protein CASRRTNRGADTQYF.

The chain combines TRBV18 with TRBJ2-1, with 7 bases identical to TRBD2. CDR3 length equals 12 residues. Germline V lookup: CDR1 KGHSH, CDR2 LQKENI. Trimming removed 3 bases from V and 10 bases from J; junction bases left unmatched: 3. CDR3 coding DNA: TGTGCCAGCTCACCCGCGACTAGCGAGCAGTTCTTC. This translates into CASSPATSEQFF.

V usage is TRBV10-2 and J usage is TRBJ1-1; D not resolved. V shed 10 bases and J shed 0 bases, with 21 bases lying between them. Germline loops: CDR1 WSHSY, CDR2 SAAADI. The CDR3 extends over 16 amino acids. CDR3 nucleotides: TGCGCCACCATTCAGGCGGCGGCCGGTATGAACACTGAAGCTTTCTTT. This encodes CATIQAAAGMNTEAFF.

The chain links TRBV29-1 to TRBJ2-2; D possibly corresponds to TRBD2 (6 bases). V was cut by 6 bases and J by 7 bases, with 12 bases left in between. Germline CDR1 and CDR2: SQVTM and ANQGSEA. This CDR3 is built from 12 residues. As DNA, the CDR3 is TGCAGCGTCACGCAGGGAGGCGGGGAGCTGTTTTTT. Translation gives CSVTQGGGELFF.

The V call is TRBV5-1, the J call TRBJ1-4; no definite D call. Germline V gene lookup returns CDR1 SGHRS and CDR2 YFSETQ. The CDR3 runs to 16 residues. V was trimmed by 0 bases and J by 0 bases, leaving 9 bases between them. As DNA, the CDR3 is TGCGCCAGCAGCTTGGGGACTAGTTCAACTAATGAAAAACTGTTTTTT. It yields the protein CASSLGTSSTNEKLFF.

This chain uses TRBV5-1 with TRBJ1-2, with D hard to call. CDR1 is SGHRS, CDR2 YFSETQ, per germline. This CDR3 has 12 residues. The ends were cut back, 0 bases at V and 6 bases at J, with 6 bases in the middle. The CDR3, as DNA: TGCGCCAGCAGCTTGGATCAAAATGGCTACACCTTC. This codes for CASSLDQNGYTF. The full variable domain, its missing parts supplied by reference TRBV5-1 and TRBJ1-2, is KAGVTQTPRYLIKTRGQQVTLSCSPISGHRSVSWYQQTPGQGLQFLFEYFSETQRNKGNFPGRFSGRQFSNSRSEMNVSTLELGDSALYLCASSLDQNGYTFGSGTRLTVV.

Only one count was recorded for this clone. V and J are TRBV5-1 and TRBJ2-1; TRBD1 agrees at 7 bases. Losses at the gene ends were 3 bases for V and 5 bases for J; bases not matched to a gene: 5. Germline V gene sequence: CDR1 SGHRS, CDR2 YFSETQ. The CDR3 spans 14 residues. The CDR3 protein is CASSSTGENNEQFF. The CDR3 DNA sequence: TGCGCCAGCAGCTCCACAGGGGAAAACAATGAGCAGTTCTTC.

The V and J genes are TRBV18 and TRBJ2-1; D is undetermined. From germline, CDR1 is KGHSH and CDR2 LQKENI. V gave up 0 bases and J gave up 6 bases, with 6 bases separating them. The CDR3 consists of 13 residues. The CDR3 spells CASSPPLPNEQFF. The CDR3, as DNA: TGTGCCAGCTCACCACCCCTCCCCAATGAGCAGTTCTTC.

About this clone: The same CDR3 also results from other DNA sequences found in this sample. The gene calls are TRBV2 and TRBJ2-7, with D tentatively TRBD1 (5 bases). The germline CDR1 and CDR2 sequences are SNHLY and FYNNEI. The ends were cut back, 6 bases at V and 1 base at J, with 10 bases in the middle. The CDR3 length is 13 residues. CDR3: CASSIDSSYEQYF. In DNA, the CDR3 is TGTGCCAGCAGCATCGACAGTTCCTACGAGCAGTACTTC.

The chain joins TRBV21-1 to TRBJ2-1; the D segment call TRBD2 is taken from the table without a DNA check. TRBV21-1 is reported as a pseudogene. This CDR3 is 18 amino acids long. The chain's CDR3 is CASGHLNDTSGSYNEQFF. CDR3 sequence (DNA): TGTGCCAGCGGCCATCTTAACGACACTAGCGGTTCCTACAATGAGCAGTTCTTC.

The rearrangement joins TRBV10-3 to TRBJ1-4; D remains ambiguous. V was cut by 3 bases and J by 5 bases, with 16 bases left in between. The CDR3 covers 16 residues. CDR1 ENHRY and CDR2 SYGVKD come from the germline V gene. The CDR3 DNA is TGTGCCATCAGTGACCCCGCGGGCGGTAACAATGAAAAACTGTTTTTT. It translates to CAISDPAGGNNEKLFF.

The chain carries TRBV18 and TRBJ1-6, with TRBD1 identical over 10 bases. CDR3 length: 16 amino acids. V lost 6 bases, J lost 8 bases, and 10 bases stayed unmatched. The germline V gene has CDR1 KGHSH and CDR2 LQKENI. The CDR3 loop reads CASSRLPGTGDSPLHF. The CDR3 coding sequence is TGTGCCAGCTCCCGGCTCCCCGGGACAGGGGATTCACCCCTCCACTTT.

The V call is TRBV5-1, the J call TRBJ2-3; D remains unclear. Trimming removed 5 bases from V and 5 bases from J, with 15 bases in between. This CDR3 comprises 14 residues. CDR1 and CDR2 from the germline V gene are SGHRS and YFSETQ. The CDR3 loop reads CASRDVRTGDTQYF. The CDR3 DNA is TGCGCCAGCAGGGACGTCCGGACGGGAGATACGCAGTATTTT.

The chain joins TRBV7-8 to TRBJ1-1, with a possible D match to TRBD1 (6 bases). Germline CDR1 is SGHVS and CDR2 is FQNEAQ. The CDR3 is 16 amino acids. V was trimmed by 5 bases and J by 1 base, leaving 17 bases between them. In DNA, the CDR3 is TGTGCCAGCAGCCTTCTCCTGGGGGCGGCGAACACTGAAGCTTTCTTT. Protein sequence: CASSLLLGAANTEAFF.

CDR3 protein: CASRQLGIKSAYEQYF. The CDR3 nucleotides read TGTGCCAGCAGGCAGCTGGGGATAAAAAGCGCCTACGAGCAGTACTTC. The chain recombines TRBV5-6 with TRBJ2-7; no definite D call. Germline V gene lookup returns CDR1 SGHDT and CDR2 YYEEEE. V lost 5 bases and J lost 2, with 20 bases in between. CDR3 size: 16 residues.

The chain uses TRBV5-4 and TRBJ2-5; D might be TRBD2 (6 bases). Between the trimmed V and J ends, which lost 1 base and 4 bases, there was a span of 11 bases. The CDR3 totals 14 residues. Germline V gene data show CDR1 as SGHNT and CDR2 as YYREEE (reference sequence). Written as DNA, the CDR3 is TGTGCCAGCAGCTTGCGGGGAGCGGGAGAGACCCAGTACTTC. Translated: CASSLRGAGETQYF.

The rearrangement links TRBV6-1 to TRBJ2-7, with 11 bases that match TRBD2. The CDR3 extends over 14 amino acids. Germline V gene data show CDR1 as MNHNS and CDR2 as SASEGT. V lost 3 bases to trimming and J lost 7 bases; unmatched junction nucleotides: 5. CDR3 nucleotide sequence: TGTGCCAGCAGTGATCGGACTAGCGGGCGGGAGCAGTACTTC. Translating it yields CASSDRTSGREQYF.

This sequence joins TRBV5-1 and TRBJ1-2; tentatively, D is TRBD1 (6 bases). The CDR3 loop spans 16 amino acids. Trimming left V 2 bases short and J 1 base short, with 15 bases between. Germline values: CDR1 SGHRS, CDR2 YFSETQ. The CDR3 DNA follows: TGCGCCAGCAGCTTAATACAGGGAACCAGTAACTATGGCTACACCTTC. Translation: CASSLIQGTSNYGYTF.

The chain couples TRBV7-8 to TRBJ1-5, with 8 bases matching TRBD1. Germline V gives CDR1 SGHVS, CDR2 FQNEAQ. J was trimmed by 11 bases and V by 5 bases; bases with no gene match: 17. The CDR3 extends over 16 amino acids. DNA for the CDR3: TGTGCCAGCAGCCAACTTCGGACAGGGACCTCCGGGACCCAGCATTTT. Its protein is CASSQLRTGTSGTQHF.

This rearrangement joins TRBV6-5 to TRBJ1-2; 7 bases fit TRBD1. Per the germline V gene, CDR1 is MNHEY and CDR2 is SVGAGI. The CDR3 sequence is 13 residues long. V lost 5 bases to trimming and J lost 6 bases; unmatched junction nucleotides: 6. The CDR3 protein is CASSGTVIDGYTF. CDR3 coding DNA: TGTGCCAGCAGTGGGACAGTAATCGATGGCTACACCTTC.

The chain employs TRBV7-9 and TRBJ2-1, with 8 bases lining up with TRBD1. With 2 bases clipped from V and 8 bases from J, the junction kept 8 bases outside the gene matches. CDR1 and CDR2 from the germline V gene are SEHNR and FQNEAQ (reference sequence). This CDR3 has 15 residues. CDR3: CASSLRRQGFDEQFF. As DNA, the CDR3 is TGTGCCAGCAGCTTACGGCGACAGGGGTTCGATGAGCAGTTCTTC.

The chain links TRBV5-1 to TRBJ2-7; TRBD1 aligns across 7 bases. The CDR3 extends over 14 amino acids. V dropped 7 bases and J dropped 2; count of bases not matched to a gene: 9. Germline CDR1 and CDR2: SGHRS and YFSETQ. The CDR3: CASALGTVPYEQYF. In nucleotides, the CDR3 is TGCGCCAGCGCCCTCGGGACAGTCCCCTACGAGCAGTACTTC.

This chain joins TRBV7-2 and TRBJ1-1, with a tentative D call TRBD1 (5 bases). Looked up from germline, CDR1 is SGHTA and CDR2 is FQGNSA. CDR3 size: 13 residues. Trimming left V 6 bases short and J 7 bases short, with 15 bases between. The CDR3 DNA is TGTGCCAGCAGGGGGCTGGGGAGCCTTGAAGCTTTCTTT. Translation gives CASRGLGSLEAFF. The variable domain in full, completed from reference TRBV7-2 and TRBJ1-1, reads GAGVSQSPSNKVTEKGKDVELRCDPISGHTALYWYRQSLGQGLEFLIYFQGNSAPDKSGLPSDRFSAERTGGSVSTLTIQRTQQEDSAVYLCASRGLGSLEAFFGQGTRLTVV.

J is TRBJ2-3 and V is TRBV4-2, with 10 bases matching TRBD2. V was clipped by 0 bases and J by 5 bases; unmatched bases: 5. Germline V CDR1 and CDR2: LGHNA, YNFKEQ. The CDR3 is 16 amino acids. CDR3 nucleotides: TGTGCCAGCAGCCAAGATCCAGCGGGAGGGGGAGATACGCAGTATTTT. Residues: CASSQDPAGGGDTQYF.